This TCR beta chain was captured in a study of breast tumors, draining lymph nodes, adjacent tissues. Study conclusions and caveats: Luminal-like breast cancer showed significantly higher tumor–nontumor repertoire similarity than basal-like. The data were judged consistent with most tumor T cells coming from lymph node and expanding in tumor. Compared with lymph nodes, tumors were less diverse; compared with nontumor tissue, more.

Samples came from axillary lymph nodes draining the breast cancer. This clonotype was found a few times. What it binds is unknown. TCRdb independently ran MiXCR on the multiplex PCR reads; one entry per CDR3 protein. Among about 100,000 distinct CDR3 sequences listed, less than 25% were seen once. V gave up 2 bases and J gave up 1 base, with 14 bases separating them. Per germline, CDR1 SGHTA and CDR2 FQGTGA. This CDR3 is built from 16 residues. The sequence was obtained from a female donor with breast cancer. Some clones in this sample may be carry-over from other donors' samples. The chain links TRBV7-3 to TRBJ1-1, with unresolved D. Sequencing used axillary lymph node tissue. CDR3 protein: CASSLGLDVKNTEAFF. The CDR3 DNA reads as TGTGCCAGCAGCTTAGGCCTGGACGTAAAGAACACTGAAGCTTTCTTT.